Presented here are 27 T cell receptor beta chains from one specimen sequenced in a study of cytomegalovirus exposure and HLA in healthy donors. Here immunoSEQ multiplex PCR was the method, and the copy in TCRdb shows in-frame clones only, minus some. The sample has about 240,000 clones, around 87% seen once. Material for sequencing was PBMCs. The receptor set was obtained from a woman in her twenties or thirties in good health and CMV-seropositive.

The CDR3 DNA sequence: TGTGCCAGCAGTCAATCGGGACAGGGGAATGGCTACACCTTC. Translating it yields CASSQSGQGNGYTF. V usage is TRBV27 and J usage is TRBJ1-2, with 10 bases aligning to TRBD1. This CDR3 is built from 14 residues. Germline assignment: CDR1 MNHEY and CDR2 SMNVEV (reference sequence). Trimming at V came to 5 bases and at J to 6 bases, leaving 6 bases not matched to a gene.

This clone was observed a single time. V gene TRBV29-1 combines with J gene TRBJ2-7, with TRBD2 identical over 10 bases. Germline V CDR1 and CDR2: SQVTM, ANQGSEA. The CDR3 covers 14 residues. V shed 6 bases, J shed 2 bases, and the junction held 7 bases outside the gene matches. The DNA for the CDR3 is TGCAGCGTGGCGAGCACTAGCGGGACCTACGAGCAGTACTTC. Translating gives CSVASTSGTYEQYF.

V is TRBV10-3 and J is TRBJ1-5, with TRBD1 matching 8 bases. Germline trimming cut 8 bases from V and 4 bases from J; bases unmatched to any gene: 16. The CDR3 is made up of 17 amino acids. Germline assignment: CDR1 ENHRY and CDR2 SYGVKD. This CDR3 is CAIGGDRPDLHNQPQHF. CDR3 DNA: TGTGCCATCGGGGGGGACAGGCCGGATTTACATAATCAGCCCCAGCATTTT.

The J gene is TRBJ1-3, the V gene TRBV6-5; unclear D gene. Trimming shortened V by 5 bases and J by 0 bases, and 11 bases separated the two germline ends. The V gene's germline CDR1 is MNHEY and CDR2 SVGAGI. The CDR3 is 15 residues long. Here the CDR3 DNA reads TGTGCCAGCAGTGTCTCGACACACTCTGGAAACACCATATATTTT. Translation: CASSVSTHSGNTIYF.

The table lists this clone with a count of one. The CDR3 sequence: CASSDSLSSGTHEQFF. CDR3 DNA: TGTGCCAGCAGTGACTCGCTCTCTAGCGGGACCCATGAGCAGTTCTTC. V and J are TRBV6-4 and TRBJ2-1; 9 positions match TRBD2. This CDR3 comprises 16 residues. Germline V CDR1 and CDR2: MRHNA, SNTAGT. The junction had 8 bases not matched to a gene; V was cut back by 0 bases and J by 8 bases.

This chain uses TRBV28 with TRBJ2-7; 10 positions match TRBD2. The length of the CDR3 is 18 residues. Germline V gene data show CDR1 as MDHEN and CDR2 as SYDVKM. J gave up 4 bases and V 3 bases, and 15 bases lay outside the gene matches. CDR3: CASSFLRRASGRRYEQYF. CDR3 DNA sequence: TGTGCCAGCAGTTTCCTCCGGCGAGCTAGCGGGAGAAGATACGAGCAGTACTTC.

The V gene is TRBV19, the J gene TRBJ1-5; D unresolved. CDR1 and CDR2 from the germline V gene are LNHDA and SQIVND (reference sequence). The CDR3 loop spans 16 amino acids. The ends were cut back, 0 bases at V and 5 bases at J, with 14 bases in the middle. For the CDR3, the DNA is TGTGCCAGTAGTATAGAACCCCCGAGTTCGGATCAGCCCCAGCATTTT. Its translation: CASSIEPPSSDQPQHF.

J is TRBJ1-5 and V is TRBV19; D possibly corresponds to TRBD1 (5 bases). Per the germline V gene, CDR1 is LNHDA and CDR2 is SQIVND (reference sequence). Trimming stripped 5 bases from V and 3 bases from J, with 14 bases between. The CDR3 loop spans 15 amino acids. The CDR3 bases are TGTGCCAGTAGTGGTCCGGGGGGATCCAATCAGCCCCAGCATTTT. This codes for CASSGPGGSNQPQHF.

About this clone itself: This same CDR3 is encoded by further DNA sequences in the sample. The gene calls are TRBV28 and TRBJ2-7; D is unclear. The CDR3 has 12 residues. Germline CDR1 reads MDHEN; CDR2 reads SYDVKM. V lost 1 base and J 3 bases, leaving 4 bases between the germline ends. In DNA, the CDR3 is TGTGCCAGCAGTTTATCCGGCTACGAGCAGTACTTC. This translates into CASSLSGYEQYF.

The chain employs TRBV4-2 and TRBJ2-5; 10 bases are shared with TRBD1. CDR3 length: 16 residues. V lost 1 base to trimming and J lost 2 bases; unmatched junction nucleotides: 4. CDR1 LGHNA and CDR2 YNFKEQ come from the germline V gene. The CDR3 loop is CASSQGQGARQETQYF. The CDR3, as DNA: TGTGCCAGCAGCCAAGGACAGGGGGCGCGACAAGAGACCCAGTACTTC.

Many counts were recorded for this clone. This chain joins TRBV7-2 and TRBJ1-5, with a tentative D call TRBD1 (6 bases). Germline values: CDR1 SGHTA, CDR2 FQGNSA. Trimming removed 5 bases from V and 7 bases from J, with 15 bases in between. This CDR3 spans 14 amino acids. CDR3: CASSRQQGGQPQHF. CDR3 DNA sequence: TGTGCCAGCAGCCGACAACAGGGCGGACAGCCCCAGCATTTT.

This clone has only a few counts. This chain connects TRBV7-6 to TRBJ1-3; D remains ambiguous. The germline CDR1 and CDR2 sequences are SGHVS and FNYEAQ. Trimming cost V 5 bases and J 2 bases, with 10 bases left between them. The CDR3 extends over 14 amino acids. The CDR3 DNA sequence: TGTGCCAGCAGCGCTGCCGGGACTGGAAACACCATATATTTT. Translating it yields CASSAAGTGNTIYF.

The chain joins TRBV4-1 to TRBJ2-7, with D perhaps TRBD1 (5 bases). CDR1 and CDR2 from the germline V gene are MGHRA and YSYEKL. This CDR3 is built from 14 residues. V lost 0 bases and J lost 2, with 8 bases in between. The chain's CDR3 is CASSQEGETYEQYF. The DNA of the CDR3 is TGCGCCAGCAGCCAAGAAGGGGAAACCTACGAGCAGTACTTC.

Worth noting for this clone: Additional DNA sequences in this sample encode the identical CDR3. The J gene is TRBJ2-1, the V gene TRBV11-2; TRBD2 matches 10 bases. Germline CDR1 is SGHAT and CDR2 is FQNNGV. This CDR3 comprises 14 residues. V was clipped by 4 bases and J by 5 bases; unmatched bases: 2. In nucleotides, the CDR3 is TGTGCCAGCAGCTCTACTAGCGGGAACAATGAGCAGTTCTTC. Residues: CASSSTSGNNEQFF.

A single count supports this clone. V and J are TRBV5-6 and TRBJ2-7; 11 bases align to TRBD2. The CDR3 is made up of 14 amino acids. J lost 3 bases, V lost 4 bases, and 3 bases had no gene match. In germline, CDR1 is SGHDT, CDR2 YYEEEE. CDR3 nucleotides: TGTGCCAGCAGCGGGACTAGCGGACTCTACGAGCAGTACTTC. It specifies CASSGTSGLYEQYF.

The sample holds a few counts of this clone. The J gene is TRBJ1-2, the V gene TRBV6-5; 7 bases are a match to TRBD1. CDR3 size: 13 residues. Germline CDR1 reads MNHEY; CDR2 reads SVGAGI. The J segment lost 8 bases and the V segment lost 7 bases, leaving 10 bases of the junction unmatched. As DNA, the CDR3 is TGTGCCAGCACCCGACAGGGAGGCTGGGGCTACACCTTC. This codes for CASTRQGGWGYTF.

The V gene is TRBV5-1, the J gene TRBJ1-2; 7 bases are a match to TRBD1. Trimming removed 3 bases from V and 0 bases from J; junction bases left unmatched: 8. CDR1 and CDR2 from the germline V gene are SGHRS and YFSETQ. This CDR3 spans 16 amino acids. The CDR3 protein is CASSSDRDRTNYGYTF. The CDR3 DNA reads as TGCGCCAGCAGCTCGGACCGGGACAGAACTAACTATGGCTACACCTTC.

The CDR3 DNA sequence: TGTGCCAGCAGCCCGACCCTGGCCGGGTACTACGAGCAGTACTTC. The encoded protein is CASSPTLAGYYEQYF. This rearrangement joins TRBV11-2 to TRBJ2-7; D not resolved. With 5 bases removed from V and 3 bases from J, the gap between germline ends came to 17 bases. Germline V lookup: CDR1 SGHAT, CDR2 FQNNGV. This CDR3 has 15 amino acids.

This chain joins TRBV28 and TRBJ2-7, with D perhaps TRBD2 (6 bases). V dropped 5 bases and J dropped 6 bases, with 14 bases sitting between them. CDR3 size: 13 residues. The V gene's germline CDR1 is MDHEN and CDR2 SYDVKM. The DNA of the CDR3 is TGTGCCAGCAGTCCCGCGGAGGGTCTCGAGCAGTACTTC. Its translation: CASSPAEGLEQYF.

The V gene is TRBV7-6, the J gene TRBJ1-2; TRBD1 matches at 9 bases. Germline CDR1 and CDR2: SGHVS and FNYEAQ. Trimming removed 5 bases from V and 8 bases from J; junction bases left unmatched: 9. This CDR3 comprises 14 residues. For the CDR3, the DNA is TGTGCCAGCAGCCAGCACGGGACAGGGTGGGGCTACACCTTC. This encodes CASSQHGTGWGYTF.

V gene TRBV28 combines with J gene TRBJ1-3, with no clear D. V gave up 10 bases and J gave up 0 bases, with 16 bases separating them. The CDR3 runs 15 residues. From germline, CDR1 is MDHEN and CDR2 SYDVKM. Here the CDR3 DNA reads TGTGCCACCAAGCTCTGGCGGAGCTCTGGAAACACCATATATTTT. Amino acids: CATKLWRSSGNTIYF.

The chain combines TRBV2 with TRBJ2-1; D is unresolved. The CDR3 has 14 residues. Trimming stripped 7 bases from V and 0 bases from J, with 10 bases between. Germline-derived CDR1 and CDR2 are SNHLY and FYNNEI. Here the CDR3 reads CASNQESSYNEQFF. DNA for the CDR3: TGTGCCAGCAATCAGGAAAGCTCCTACAATGAGCAGTTCTTC.

This clone was observed a single time. The gene calls are TRBV5-6 and TRBJ2-1; D possibly corresponds to TRBD2 (6 bases). V gave up 3 bases and J gave up 4 bases, with 20 bases separating them. The germline V gene encodes CDR1 SGHDT and CDR2 YYEEEE. There are 17 residues in the CDR3. CDR3 coding DNA: TGTGCCAGCAGCTCATTGGGGGAGCAAGCGGGTTACAATGAGCAGTTCTTC. Its translation: CASSSLGEQAGYNEQFF.

The sample holds a few counts of this clone. V usage is TRBV6-1 and J usage is TRBJ1-2; D is uncertain. This CDR3 spans 14 amino acids. CDR1 and CDR2 (germline): MNHNS, SASEGT. Trimming left V 5 bases short and J 1 base short, with 11 bases between. DNA for the CDR3: TGTGCCAGCAGTCTAGGTGGAGTTAACTATGGCTACACCTTC. This codes for CASSLGGVNYGYTF.

This clone was seen a handful of times. The chain carries TRBV28 and TRBJ1-2; D uncertain. The CDR3 is made up of 11 amino acids. Germline CDR1 and CDR2: MDHEN and SYDVKM. V lost 5 bases, J lost 9 bases, and 10 bases lay in between. The CDR3 DNA sequence: TGTGCCAGCAGTCAACGAACAAGCTACACCTTC. Translating gives CASSQRTSYTF.

The chain employs TRBV28 and TRBJ2-2, with 8 bases fitting TRBD1. CDR1 MDHEN and CDR2 SYDVKM come from the germline V gene. This CDR3 contains 15 residues. Germline trimming cut 7 bases from V and 5 bases from J; bases unmatched to any gene: 9. CDR3 residues: CASTVTGVGTGELFF. For the CDR3, the DNA is TGTGCCAGCACCGTGACAGGGGTGGGAACCGGGGAGCTGTTTTTT.

Only a few counts were recorded for this clone. J is TRBJ2-5 and V is TRBV29-1; 8 nucleotides agree with TRBD1. V was pared by 3 bases and J by 5 bases, with 14 bases of the junction left unmatched. Germline values: CDR1 SQVTM, CDR2 ANQGSEA. This CDR3 spans 16 amino acids. CDR3 protein: CSVERPQDRVVETQYF. DNA for the CDR3: TGCAGCGTTGAGAGGCCCCAGGACAGGGTTGTGGAGACCCAGTACTTC. The full variable domain, completed using reference TRBV29-1 and TRBJ2-5, is SAVISQKPSRDICQRGTSLTIQCQVDSQVTMMFWYRQQPGQSLTLIATANQGSEATYESGFVIDKFPISRPNLTFSTLTVSNMSPEDSSIYLCSVERPQDRVVETQYFGPGTRLLVL.